The source of this TCR beta chain is a study of PD-1 blockade in mismatch repair-deficient tumors. The repertoire was sequenced with immunoSEQ multiplex PCR; TCRdb's copy has only in-frame clones and lacks some. The table lists some 120,000 clones, roughly nine tenths of them singletons. TCRs were sequenced from three patients responding to pembrolizumab. The V end was cut by 0 bases, the J end by 0 bases, with 6 bases between. The CDR3 is 15 amino acids. Germline-derived CDR1 and CDR2 are SGHVS and FQNEAQ. The receptor's source is an adult with mismatch repair-deficient cancer. The V call is TRBV7-8, the J call TRBJ1-3; D is undetermined. The source material was peripheral blood, sampled 44 weeks after starting pembrolizumab. CDR3 in amino acids: CASSLAMGSGNTIYF. The CDR3 DNA reads TGTGCCAGCAGCTTAGCAATGGGCTCTGGAAACACCATATATTTT.